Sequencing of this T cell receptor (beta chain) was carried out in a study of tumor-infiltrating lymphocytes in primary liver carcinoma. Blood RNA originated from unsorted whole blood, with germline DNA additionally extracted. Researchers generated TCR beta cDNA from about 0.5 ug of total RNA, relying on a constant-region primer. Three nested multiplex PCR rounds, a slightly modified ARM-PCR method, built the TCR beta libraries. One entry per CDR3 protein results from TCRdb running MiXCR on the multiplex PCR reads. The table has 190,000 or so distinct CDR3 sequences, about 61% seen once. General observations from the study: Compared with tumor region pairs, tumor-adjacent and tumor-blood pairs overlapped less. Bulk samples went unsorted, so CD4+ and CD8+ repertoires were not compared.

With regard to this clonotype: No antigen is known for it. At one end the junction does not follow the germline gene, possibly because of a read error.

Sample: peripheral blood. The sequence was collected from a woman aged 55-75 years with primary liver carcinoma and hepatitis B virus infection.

CDR3 residues: CASSLYPGGYTYTQYF. The CDR3 coding sequence is TGTGCCAGCAGCTTATATCCGGGGGGATACACATATACGCAGTATTTT. The V and J genes are TRBV11-3 and TRBJ2-3; 7 bases fit TRBD2. The CDR3 extends over 16 amino acids. From germline, CDR1 is SGHNT and CDR2 YENEEA.